This T cell receptor beta chain was observed in a study of Tregs in tolerant kidney transplant recipients. The study, taken as a whole, reports: Activated donor B cell expansion appeared to reveal the most relevant donor-specific TCRbeta repertoire.

Unstimulated Tregs (CD4+CD25+CD127-) and CD4+CD25- non-Tregs were sorted from PBMCs. TCRdb keeps only in-frame clones here, not all; method: immunoSEQ multiplex PCR. The table shows around 98,000 clones, with approximately 93% occurring only once. The CDR3 totals 14 residues. Germline CDR1 reads SGHTA; CDR2 reads FQGNSA. V was pared by 4 bases and J by 7 bases, with 8 bases of the junction left unmatched. This clone showed up just once. What it binds is not known. Here the sequenced sample was CD4+ T cells from blood, taken before the transplant. The source of this sequence is a human donor who received a combined kidney and bone marrow transplant. V is TRBV7-2 and J is TRBJ1-2; 8 bases match TRBD1. The CDR3 loop is CASSSRTGRVGYTF. In nucleotides, the CDR3 is TGTGCCAGCAGCTCCCGGACAGGGCGAGTTGGCTACACCTTC.